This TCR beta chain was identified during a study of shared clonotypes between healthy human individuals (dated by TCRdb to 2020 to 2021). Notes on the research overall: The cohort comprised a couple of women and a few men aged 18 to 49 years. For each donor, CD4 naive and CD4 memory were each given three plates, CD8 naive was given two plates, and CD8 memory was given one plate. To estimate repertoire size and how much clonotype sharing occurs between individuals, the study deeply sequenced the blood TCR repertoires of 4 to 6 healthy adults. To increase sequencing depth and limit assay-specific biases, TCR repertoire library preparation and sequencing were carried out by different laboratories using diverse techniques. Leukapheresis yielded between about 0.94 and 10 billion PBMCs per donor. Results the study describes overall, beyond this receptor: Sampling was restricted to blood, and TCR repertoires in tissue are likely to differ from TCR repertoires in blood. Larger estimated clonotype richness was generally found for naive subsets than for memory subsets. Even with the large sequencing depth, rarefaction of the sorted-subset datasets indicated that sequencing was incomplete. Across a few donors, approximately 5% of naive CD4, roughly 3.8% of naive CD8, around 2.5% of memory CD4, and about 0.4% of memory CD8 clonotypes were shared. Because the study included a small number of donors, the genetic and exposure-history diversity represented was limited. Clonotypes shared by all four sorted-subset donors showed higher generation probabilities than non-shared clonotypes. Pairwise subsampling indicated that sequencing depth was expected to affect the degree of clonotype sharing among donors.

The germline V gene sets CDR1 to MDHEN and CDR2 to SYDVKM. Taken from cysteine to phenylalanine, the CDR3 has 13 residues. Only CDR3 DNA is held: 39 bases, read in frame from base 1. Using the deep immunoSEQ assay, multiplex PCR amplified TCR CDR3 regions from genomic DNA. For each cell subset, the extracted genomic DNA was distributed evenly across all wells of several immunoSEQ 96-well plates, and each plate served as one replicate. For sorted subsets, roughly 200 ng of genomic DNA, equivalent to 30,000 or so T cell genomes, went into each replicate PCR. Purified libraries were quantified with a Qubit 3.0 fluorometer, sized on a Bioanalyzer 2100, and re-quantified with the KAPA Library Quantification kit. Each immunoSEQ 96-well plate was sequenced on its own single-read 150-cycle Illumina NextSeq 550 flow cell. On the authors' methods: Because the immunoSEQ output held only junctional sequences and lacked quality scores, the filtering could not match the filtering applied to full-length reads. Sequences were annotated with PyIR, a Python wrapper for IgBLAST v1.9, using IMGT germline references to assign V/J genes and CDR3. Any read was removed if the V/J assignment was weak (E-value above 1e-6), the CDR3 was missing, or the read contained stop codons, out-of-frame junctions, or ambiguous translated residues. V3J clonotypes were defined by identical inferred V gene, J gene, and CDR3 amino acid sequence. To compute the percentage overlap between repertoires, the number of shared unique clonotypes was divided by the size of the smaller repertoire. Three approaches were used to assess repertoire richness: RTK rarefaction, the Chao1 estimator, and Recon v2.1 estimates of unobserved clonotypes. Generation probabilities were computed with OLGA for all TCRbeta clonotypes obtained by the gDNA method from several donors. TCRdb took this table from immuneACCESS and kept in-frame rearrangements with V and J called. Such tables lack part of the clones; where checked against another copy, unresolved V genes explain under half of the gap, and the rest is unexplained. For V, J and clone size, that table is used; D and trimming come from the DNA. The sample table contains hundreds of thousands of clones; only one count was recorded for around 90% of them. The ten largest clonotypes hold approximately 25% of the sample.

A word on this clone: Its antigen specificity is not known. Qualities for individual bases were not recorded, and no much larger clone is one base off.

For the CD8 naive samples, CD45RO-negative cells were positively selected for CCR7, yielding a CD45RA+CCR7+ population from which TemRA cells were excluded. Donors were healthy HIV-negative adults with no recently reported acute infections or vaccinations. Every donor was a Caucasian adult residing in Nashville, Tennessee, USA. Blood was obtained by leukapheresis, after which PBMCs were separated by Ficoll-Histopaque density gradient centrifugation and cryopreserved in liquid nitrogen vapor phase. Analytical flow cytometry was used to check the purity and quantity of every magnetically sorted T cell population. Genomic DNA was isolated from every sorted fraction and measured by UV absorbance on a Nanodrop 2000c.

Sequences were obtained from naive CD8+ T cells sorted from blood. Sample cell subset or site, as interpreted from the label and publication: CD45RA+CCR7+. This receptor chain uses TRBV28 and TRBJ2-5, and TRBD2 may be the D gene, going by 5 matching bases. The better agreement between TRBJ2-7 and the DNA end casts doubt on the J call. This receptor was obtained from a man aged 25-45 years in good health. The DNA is TGTGCCAGCAGACGGGATTTATCGTACGAGCAGTACTTC. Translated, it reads CASRRDLSYEQYF.